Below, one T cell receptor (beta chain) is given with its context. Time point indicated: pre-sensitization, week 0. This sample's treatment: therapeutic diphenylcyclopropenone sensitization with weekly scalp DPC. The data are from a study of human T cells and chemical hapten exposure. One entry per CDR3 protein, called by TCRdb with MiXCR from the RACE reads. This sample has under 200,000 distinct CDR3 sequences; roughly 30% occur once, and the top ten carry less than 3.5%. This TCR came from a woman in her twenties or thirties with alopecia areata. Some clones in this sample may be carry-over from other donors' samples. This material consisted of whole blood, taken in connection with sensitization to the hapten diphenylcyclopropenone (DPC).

The CDR3 reads CASSPGPGQGQSSYNSPLHF. The CDR3 bases are TGTGCCAGCAGTCCGGGCCCGGGACAGGGCCAGAGCTCCTATAATTCACCCCTCCACTTT. The chain uses TRBV3-1 and TRBJ1-6, with 9 positions matching TRBD1. Germline V CDR1 and CDR2: LGHDT, YNNKEL (reference sequence). V lost 6 bases to trimming and J lost 0 bases; unmatched junction nucleotides: 15. CDR3 length equals 20 residues.